The rows below give T cell receptor beta chains drawn from one sample of a study of blood T cell repertoires in COVID-19. The protocol was immunoSEQ multiplex PCR, while the TCRdb copy is restricted to in-frame clones and leaves out a portion. The data contain roughly 250,000 clones, approximately 91% of them singletons. Sequencing used PBMCs or T cells enriched from blood (not recorded which). The source of these receptors is a woman in her forties with acute COVID-19. Each CDR3 is given with its conserved first and last residue. Fields, in order: J gene, CDR3 length, clone size, V gene, D gene, CDR3 protein, CDR3 DNA. D genes are given only for firm matches. Part of the rows lack a size; the others show once, few, many or a class for expanded clones.

J gene: TRBJ1-2
CDR3 length: 15
clone size: once
V gene: TRBV7-3
D gene: .
CDR3 protein: CASSRPTGQNDGYTF
CDR3 DNA: TGTGCCAGCAGCCGCCCCACCGGACAGAACGATGGCTACACCTTC

J gene: TRBJ1-1
CDR3 length: 16
clone size: .
V gene: TRBV28
D gene: .
CDR3 protein: CASSLLGGALNTEAFF
CDR3 DNA: TGTGCCAGCAGTTTACTCGGGGGGGCTCTGAACACTGAAGCTTTCTTT

J gene: TRBJ2-7
CDR3 length: 17
clone size: .
V gene: TRBV2
D gene: TRBD1
CDR3 protein: CASKGTGGPFLSYEQYF
CDR3 DNA: TGTGCCAGCAAAGGGACAGGTGGGCCTTTCCTCTCCTACGAGCAGTACTTC

J gene: TRBJ2-7
CDR3 length: 11
clone size: .
V gene: TRBV7-8
D gene: .
CDR3 protein: CASSSKYEQYF
CDR3 DNA: TGTGCCAGCAGCTCAAAATACGAGCAGTACTTC

J gene: TRBJ1-6
CDR3 length: 16
clone size: .
V gene: TRBV5-1
D gene: .
CDR3 protein: CASRSSQGFSDSPLHF
CDR3 DNA: TGCGCCAGCAGGTCTTCCCAGGGGTTTTCGGATTCACCCCTCCACTTT

J gene: TRBJ1-5
CDR3 length: 16
clone size: .
V gene: TRBV28
D gene: TRBD1
CDR3 protein: CASSQPSTGEGQPQHF
CDR3 DNA: TGTGCCAGCAGTCAACCTTCGACAGGGGAGGGACAGCCCCAGCATTTT

J gene: TRBJ2-1
CDR3 length: 17
clone size: few
V gene: TRBV3-1/TRBV3-2
D gene: TRBD2
CDR3 protein: CASSLLGGAGGNNEQFF
CDR3 DNA: TGTGCCAGCAGCCTCCTTGGGGGCGCGGGGGGAAACAATGAGCAGTTCTTC

J gene: TRBJ2-7
CDR3 length: 20
clone size: .
V gene: TRBV21-1
D gene: .
CDR3 protein: CASSFRSAETSGSVSYEQYF
CDR3 DNA: TGTGCCAGCAGCTTTAGATCGGCCGAGACTAGCGGGAGTGTGTCATACGAGCAGTACTTC

J gene: TRBJ2-2
CDR3 length: 16
clone size: .
V gene: TRBV7-2
D gene: .
CDR3 protein: CASSSQRSANTGELFF
CDR3 DNA: TGTGCCAGCAGCTCGCAGCGGAGCGCGAACACCGGGGAGCTGTTTTTT

J gene: TRBJ1-4
CDR3 length: 16
clone size: .
V gene: TRBV19
D gene: TRBD1
CDR3 protein: CASRATGSGLGEKLFF
CDR3 DNA: TGTGCCAGTAGAGCGACAGGGAGTGGGCTGGGTGAAAAACTGTTTTTT

J gene: TRBJ1-1
CDR3 length: 14
clone size: once
V gene: TRBV28
D gene: .
CDR3 protein: CASSTNRVGTEAFF
CDR3 DNA: TGTGCCAGCAGTACTAACAGGGTGGGGACTGAAGCTTTCTTT

J gene: TRBJ1-1
CDR3 length: 13
clone size: .
V gene: TRBV18
D gene: .
CDR3 protein: CASSPGHNTEAFF
CDR3 DNA: TGTGCCAGCTCCCCGGGACACAACACTGAAGCTTTCTTT

J gene: TRBJ1-5
CDR3 length: 15
clone size: .
V gene: TRBV2
D gene: .
CDR3 protein: CATRGRGSSNQPQHF
CDR3 DNA: TGTGCCACCAGGGGCAGGGGCTCGAGCAATCAGCCCCAGCATTTT

J gene: TRBJ1-3
CDR3 length: 16
clone size: .
V gene: TRBV5-6
D gene: .
CDR3 protein: CASSLARVYSGNTIYF
CDR3 DNA: TGTGCCAGCAGCTTGGCCAGGGTGTACTCTGGAAACACCATATATTTT

J gene: TRBJ1-1
CDR3 length: 12
clone size: .
V gene: TRBV30
D gene: .
CDR3 protein: CAYRQLNTEAFF
CDR3 DNA: TGTGCCTATCGACAGTTGAACACTGAAGCTTTCTTT

J gene: TRBJ2-3
CDR3 length: 12
clone size: .
V gene: TRBV7-9
D gene: .
CDR3 protein: CASAVGTDTQYF
CDR3 DNA: TGTGCCAGCGCTGTAGGCACAGATACGCAGTATTTT

J gene: TRBJ1-6
CDR3 length: 14
clone size: .
V gene: TRBV28
D gene: .
CDR3 protein: CASSWSGNNSPLHF
CDR3 DNA: TGTGCCAGCAGTTGGTCAGGGAATAATTCACCCCTCCACTTT

J gene: TRBJ2-2
CDR3 length: 15
clone size: .
V gene: TRBV25-1
D gene: .
CDR3 protein: CASSEGAEETGELFF
CDR3 DNA: TGTGCCAGCAGTGAGGGGGCAGAGGAGACCGGGGAGCTGTTTTTT

J gene: TRBJ2-5
CDR3 length: 17
clone size: once
V gene: TRBV9
D gene: TRBD2
CDR3 protein: CASRPFRTSGRAGTQYF
CDR3 DNA: TGTGCCAGCAGGCCTTTCCGGACTAGCGGGAGGGCCGGGACCCAGTACTTC

J gene: TRBJ2-1
CDR3 length: 15
clone size: .
V gene: TRBV9
D gene: .
CDR3 protein: CASSVGEVGGNEQFF
CDR3 DNA: TGTGCCAGCAGCGTTGGGGAGGTCGGGGGTAATGAGCAGTTCTTC

J gene: TRBJ1-1
CDR3 length: 13
clone size: .
V gene: TRBV7-9
D gene: .
CDR3 protein: CASSLLSNTEAFF
CDR3 DNA: TGTGCCAGCAGCCTCTTATCGAACACTGAAGCTTTCTTT

J gene: TRBJ2-3
CDR3 length: 16
clone size: .
V gene: TRBV9
D gene: TRBD2
CDR3 protein: CASSVDSGGPTDTQYF
CDR3 DNA: TGTGCCAGCAGCGTAGATAGCGGGGGGCCCACAGATACGCAGTATTTT

J gene: TRBJ1-2
CDR3 length: 13
clone size: .
V gene: TRBV6-5
D gene: .
CDR3 protein: CASSIRENYGYTF
CDR3 DNA: TGTGCCAGCAGTATCCGGGAAAACTATGGCTACACCTTC

J gene: TRBJ2-7
CDR3 length: 15
clone size: .
V gene: TRBV19
D gene: .
CDR3 protein: CASSMAAGRGREQYF
CDR3 DNA: TGTGCCAGTAGTATGGCGGCGGGCAGGGGCCGAGAGCAGTACTTC

J gene: TRBJ2-7
CDR3 length: 17
clone size: .
V gene: TRBV23-1
D gene: TRBD2
CDR3 protein: CASSQLQVGTSRYEQYF
CDR3 DNA: TGCGCCAGCAGTCAATTACAGGTGGGGACTAGTCGCTACGAGCAGTACTTC

J gene: TRBJ2-7
CDR3 length: 15
clone size: .
V gene: TRBV6-2/TRBV6-3
D gene: .
CDR3 protein: CASSYTFGANYEQYF
CDR3 DNA: TGTGCCAGCAGTTATACGTTTGGGGCTAACTACGAGCAGTACTTC

J gene: TRBJ2-7
CDR3 length: 16
clone size: .
V gene: TRBV28
D gene: TRBD2
CDR3 protein: CARRGGWTSGAYEQYF
CDR3 DNA: TGTGCCCGCAGGGGGGGGTGGACTAGCGGGGCCTACGAGCAGTACTTC

J gene: TRBJ2-2
CDR3 length: 15
clone size: few
V gene: TRBV19
D gene: .
CDR3 protein: CANLNAAENTGELFF
CDR3 DNA: TGTGCCAACCTCAACGCTGCAGAGAACACCGGGGAGCTGTTTTTT

J gene: TRBJ2-5
CDR3 length: 12
clone size: .
V gene: TRBV9
D gene: .
CDR3 protein: CASTGDRGTQYF
CDR3 DNA: TGTGCCAGCACGGGGGACAGAGGGACCCAGTACTTC

J gene: TRBJ2-5
CDR3 length: 15
clone size: .
V gene: TRBV28
D gene: .
CDR3 protein: CASSLGGVTGETQYF
CDR3 DNA: TGTGCCAGCAGTTTAGGTGGGGTGACGGGGGAGACCCAGTACTTC